The following is a T cell receptor beta chain sequence with its context. Its antigen is unknown. Survey-level immunoSEQ v3.0 assays were run. Libraries were prepared by immunoSEQ multiplex PCR; TCRdb keeps only in-frame clonotypes and omits some of them. The sample holds under 20,000 clones, about four fifths seen once. With 4 bases removed from V and 2 bases from J, the gap between germline ends came to 15 bases. Germline loops: CDR1 MGHRA, CDR2 YSYEKL. The CDR3 contains 16 residues. The sample belongs to a study of long-term antiretroviral therapy in people with HIV. The United States was where all participants with HIV were treated. Every specimen provided about 0.9-11 million cryopreserved PBMC before DNA extraction took place. Overall study results and limits: Dominance of pre-ART expanded clones persisted, fluctuating and often declining after ART. Blood draws took place between about 2004 and 2018 and possibly involved older ART regimens.

The rearrangement uses TRBV4-1 and TRBJ2-1; D is ambiguous. The material sequenced was unsorted PBMCs, taken 0.3 years after starting antiretroviral therapy. This receptor was taken from a woman between 50 and 59 years old with HIV. CDR3 bases: TGCGCCAGCAGCCCGGCGGACCTCCTAACCTACAATGAGCAGTTCTTC. Residues: CASSPADLLTYNEQFF.